This T cell receptor (beta chain) is from a study of OX40 agonist ivuxolimab in advanced cancers. Study context: Patients received the agonistic anti-OX40 (CD134) antibody ivuxolimab. The study, taken as a whole, reports: The antigens recognized by the expanded peripheral T cells, that is their antigen specificity, were not determined. Researchers report that CD8+ T cells had, on average, more expanded clones than CD4+.

TCRdb keeps only in-frame clones here, not all; method: immunoSEQ multiplex PCR. This sample has under 90,000 clones, with over 85% found just once. As to this clone: Its antigen is not identified.

This CDR3 contains 15 residues. V lost 4 bases, J lost 3 bases, and 9 bases stayed unmatched. Looked up from germline, CDR1 is SGHNT and CDR2 is YYREEE (reference sequence). Sample: CD4+ or CD8+ T cells sorted from blood, taken in a trial of the OX40 agonist ivuxolimab. V usage is TRBV5-4 and J usage is TRBJ2-7, with 8 bases fitting TRBD2. This sequence originates from an adult with an advanced solid tumor such as melanoma, head and neck, liver or kidney cancer. CDR3 sequence: CASSPRGGRGYEQYF. In DNA, the CDR3 is TGTGCCAGCAGCCCCCGGGGGGGGAGGGGCTACGAGCAGTACTTC.